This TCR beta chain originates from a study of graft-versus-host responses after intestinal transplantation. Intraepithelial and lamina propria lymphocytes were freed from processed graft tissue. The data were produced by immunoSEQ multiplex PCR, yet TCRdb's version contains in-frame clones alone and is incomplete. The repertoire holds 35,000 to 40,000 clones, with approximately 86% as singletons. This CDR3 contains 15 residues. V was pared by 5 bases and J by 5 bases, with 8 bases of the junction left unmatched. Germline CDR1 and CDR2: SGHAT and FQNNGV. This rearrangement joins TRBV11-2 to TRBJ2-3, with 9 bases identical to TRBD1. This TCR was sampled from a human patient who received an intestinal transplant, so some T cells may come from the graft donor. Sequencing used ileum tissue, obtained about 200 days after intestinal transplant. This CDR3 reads CASSTRQGVGDTQYF. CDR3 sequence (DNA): TGTGCCAGCAGCACCCGACAGGGGGTCGGAGATACGCAGTATTTT.